One sample yielded the 17 T cell receptor beta chains listed below, sequenced in a study of T-cell reconstitution after alpha-beta-depleted transplantation in children. Molecular barcoding with unique molecular identifiers was used for the TCRbeta library. MiXCR, run by TCRdb on the PCR reads, gives a single entry per CDR3 protein. The table shows 120,000 or so distinct CDR3 sequences, with around a tenth occurring only once. Sequenced here: PBMCs from the stem cell graft donor, sampled from the stem cell graft. These receptors all come from a human donor who donated a stem cell graft to a child with acute lymphoblastic leukemia.

This clonotype was counted many times. J is TRBJ1-1 and V is TRBV4-3; tentatively, D is TRBD1 (6 bases). Trimming cost V 4 bases and J 5 bases, with 14 bases left between them. The CDR3 is 14 residues long. Germline CDR1 and CDR2: LGHNA and YSLEER. The chain's CDR3 is CASSLGRGYTEAFF. The DNA for the CDR3 is TGCGCCAGCAGCCTAGGCAGGGGTTATACTGAAGCTTTCTTT.

There are many counts of this clonotype. V and J are TRBV14 and TRBJ1-3; D uncertain. Per germline, CDR1 SGHDN and CDR2 FVKESK. Trimming cost V 2 bases and J 3 bases, with 14 bases left between them. The CDR3 contains 16 residues. In DNA form, the CDR3 reads TGTGCCAGCAGCCAATTCGCCCGGGGTGTTGGAAACACCATATATTTT. It encodes CASSQFARGVGNTIYF.

This clonotype was counted many times. The CDR3 nucleotides read TGTGCCAGCAGTTTGAGAACAGGGGGGGGATACAATGAGCAGTTCTTC. It is translated as CASSLRTGGGYNEQFF. This sequence joins TRBV12-3 or TRBV12-4 and TRBJ2-1; the D gene is possibly TRBD1 (8 bases). This CDR3 comprises 16 residues. V was clipped by 3 bases and J by 4 bases, with 16 bases between them.

Ten or more counts support this clonotype. CDR3 DNA sequence: TGTGCCAGCAGACCACGTACGGGAGGGGGCGGACAGCCCCAGCATTTT. Its protein is CASRPRTGGGGQPQHF. The genes are TRBV6-2 or TRBV6-3 and TRBJ1-5, with TRBD1 matching 7 bases. Germline V gene data show CDR1 as MNHEY and CDR2 as SVGEGT. CDR3 length: 16 residues. V was pared by 6 bases and J by 7 bases, with 15 bases of the junction left unmatched.

As regards this clonotype: With a much larger clone just one base away, this may be a read error. The CDR3 DNA follows: TGTGCCAGCAGTTACTCTCCTTCTAGAAGAAATACGCAGTATTTT. Residues: CASSYSPSRRNTQYF. The chain recombines TRBV6-5 with TRBJ2-3; D uncertain. Germline V gives CDR1 MNHEY, CDR2 SVGAGI. The length of the CDR3 is 15 residues. With 0 bases removed from V and 7 bases from J, the gap between germline ends came to 14 bases.

The count of this clonotype is one. A clone one base away is much larger, so this may be a read error. The chain has TRBV5-1 and TRBJ2-5; 10 nucleotides line up with TRBD1. CDR3 size: 15 residues. Germline assignment: CDR1 SGHRS and CDR2 YFSETQ. CDR3 region: CASSSGTGVAETHYF. CDR3 DNA sequence: TGCGCCAGCAGCTCCGGGACAGGGGTGGCGGAGACCCACTACTTC.

This clonotype was counted at least ten times. The rearrangement uses TRBV18 and TRBJ1-1; no clear D. CDR1 is KGHSH and CDR2 is LQKENI in the germline V gene. V gave up 2 bases and J gave up 11 bases, with 15 bases separating them. The CDR3 runs 13 residues. The DNA for the CDR3 is TGTGCCAGCTCACCAGGTATCGGGGAGCAGGCTTTCTTT. Amino acids: CASSPGIGEQAFF.

This clonotype was recorded at least ten times. The genes are TRBV14 and TRBJ2-7; D is possibly TRBD1 (6 bases). V was trimmed by 5 bases and J by 2 bases, leaving 16 bases between them. Germline V gene lookup returns CDR1 SGHDN and CDR2 FVKESK. The CDR3 has 15 amino acids. The CDR3 DNA follows: TGTGCCAGCAGCTATGGGTCTACAGGGACCTACGAGCAGTACTTC. It yields the protein CASSYGSTGTYEQYF.

This clonotype was detected ten times or more. The chain couples TRBV28 to TRBJ1-5, with 7 bases matching TRBD1. The junction had 11 bases not matched to a gene; V was cut back by 6 bases and J by 0 bases. There are 17 residues in the CDR3. CDR1 is MDHEN and CDR2 is SYDVKM in the germline V gene. CDR3 DNA: TGTGCCAGCAGCCAACGGACAGGTGCTTATAGCAATCAGCCCCAGCATTTT. Protein product: CASSQRTGAYSNQPQHF.

This clonotype was observed a handful of times. This chain joins TRBV6-1 and TRBJ1-1, with TRBD1 matching 9 bases. The V and J ends lost 6 bases and 1 base, in that order; junction bases with no gene match: 9. Germline CDR1 MNHNS, CDR2 SASEGT. This CDR3 region has 16 residues. CDR3 in DNA: TGTGCCAGCAGGTCACAGGGGGCGCGGGGGAACACTGAAGCTTTCTTT. It translates to CASRSQGARGNTEAFF.

This clonotype was recorded many times. V gene TRBV28 combines with J gene TRBJ2-7; D gene ambiguous. The V and J ends lost 2 bases and 7 bases respectively, with 6 bases between them. This CDR3 has 11 residues. Germline loops: CDR1 MDHEN, CDR2 SYDVKM. The CDR3: CASSLQEEQYF. In nucleotides, the CDR3 is TGTGCCAGCAGTTTACAGGAAGAGCAGTACTTC.

This clonotype appeared many times. The rearrangement joins TRBV7-9 to TRBJ2-3, with 12 bases fitting TRBD2. Germline V gives CDR1 SEHNR, CDR2 FQNEAQ (reference sequence). With V trimmed by 11 bases and J by 5 bases, 8 bases remained unmatched. The CDR3 totals 14 residues. DNA of the CDR3: TGTGCCTATGGACCGGGACTAGCGGGAGATACGCAGTATTTT. Translating gives CAYGPGLAGDTQYF.

This clonotype was seen ten or more times. The chain recombines TRBV20-1 with TRBJ2-4, with 9 nucleotides matching TRBD1. Germline CDR1 is DFQATT and CDR2 is SNEGSKA (reference sequence). The V and J ends lost 5 bases and 5 bases, in that order; junction bases with no gene match: 4. The CDR3 is 13 residues long. The CDR3 bases are TGCAGTGCTCGGGACAGGGTTCAAAACATTCAGTACTTC. This codes for CSARDRVQNIQYF.

In its sample, this clonotype was seen many times. The rearrangement uses TRBV6-5 and TRBJ2-7, with 12 bases lining up with TRBD2. With 6 bases clipped from V and 2 bases from J, the junction kept 5 bases outside the gene matches. From germline, CDR1 is MNHEY and CDR2 SVGAGI. This CDR3 region has 15 residues. CDR3 residues: CASSPTSGGTYEQYF. Written as DNA, the CDR3 is TGTGCCAGCAGCCCAACTAGCGGGGGGACCTACGAGCAGTACTTC.

This clonotype was recorded many times. The rearrangement uses TRBV5-1 and TRBJ1-2; TRBD1 matches 8 bases. J lost 2 bases, V lost 8 bases, and 8 bases had no gene match. Germline V gene data show CDR1 as SGHRS and CDR2 as YFSETQ. CDR3 length: 14 residues. CDR3 sequence (DNA): TGCGCCAGAAACGGACAGGGAAAAAACTATGGCTACACCTTC. Its translation is CARNGQGKNYGYTF.

This clonotype was picked up many times. The V and J genes are TRBV6-5 and TRBJ1-1; 10 bases map to TRBD1. Germline loops: CDR1 MNHEY, CDR2 SVGAGI. V gave up 11 bases and J gave up 8 bases; unmatched junction bases: 11. This CDR3 is built from 13 residues. The chain's CDR3 is CASLRDRGAEAFF. CDR3 in DNA: TGTGCCTCCTTGAGGGACAGGGGAGCCGAAGCTTTCTTT.

The sample holds one count of this clonotype. The CDR3 end shows no conserved phenylalanine or tryptophan, and so a read error is likely. V is TRBV20-1 and J is TRBJ2-6, with TRBD1 matching 8 bases. The CDR3 has 19 amino acids. Germline loops: CDR1 DFQATT, CDR2 SNEGSKA (reference sequence). The V gene end was trimmed by 0 bases and the J gene end by 0 bases; junction bases not matched to a gene: 10. In nucleotides, the CDR3 is TGCAGTGCTAGAGATTCGGATCGGACAGGGCACTCTGGGGCCAACGTCCTGACTTTG. Residues: CSARDSDRTGHSGANVLTL.